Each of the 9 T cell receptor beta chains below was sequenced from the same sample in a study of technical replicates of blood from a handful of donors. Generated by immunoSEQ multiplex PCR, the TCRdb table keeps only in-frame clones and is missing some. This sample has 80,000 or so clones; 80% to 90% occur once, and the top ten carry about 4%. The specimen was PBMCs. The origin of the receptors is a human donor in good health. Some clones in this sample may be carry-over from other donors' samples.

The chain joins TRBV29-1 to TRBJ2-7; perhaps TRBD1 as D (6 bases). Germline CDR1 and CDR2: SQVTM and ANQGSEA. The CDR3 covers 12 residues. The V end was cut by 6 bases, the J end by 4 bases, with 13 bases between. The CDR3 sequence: CSVRDQGYEQYF. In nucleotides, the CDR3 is TGCAGCGTCCGGGACCAGGGGTACGAGCAGTACTTC.

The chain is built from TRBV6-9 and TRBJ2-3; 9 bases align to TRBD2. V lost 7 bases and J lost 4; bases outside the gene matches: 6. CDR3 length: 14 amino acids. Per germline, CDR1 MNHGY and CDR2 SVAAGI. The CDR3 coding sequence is TGTGCCAGCACCTTAGGCGGGGGGGCAGATACGCAGTATTTT. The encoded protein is CASTLGGGADTQYF.

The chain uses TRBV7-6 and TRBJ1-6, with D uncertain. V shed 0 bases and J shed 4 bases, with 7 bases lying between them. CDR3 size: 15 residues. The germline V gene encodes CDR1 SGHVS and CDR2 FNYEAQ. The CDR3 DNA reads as TGTGCCAGCAGCTTAGCGGGAGGGTATAATTCACCCCTCCACTTT. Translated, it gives CASSLAGGYNSPLHF.

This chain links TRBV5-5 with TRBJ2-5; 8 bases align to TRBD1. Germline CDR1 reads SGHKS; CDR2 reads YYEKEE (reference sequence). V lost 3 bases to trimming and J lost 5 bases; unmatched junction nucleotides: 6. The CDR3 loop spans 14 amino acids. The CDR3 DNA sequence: TGTGCCAGCAGCTCGGACAGGGTCCACGAGACCCAGTACTTC. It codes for CASSSDRVHETQYF.

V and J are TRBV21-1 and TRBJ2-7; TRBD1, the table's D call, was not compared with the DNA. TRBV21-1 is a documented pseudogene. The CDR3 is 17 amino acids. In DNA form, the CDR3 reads TGTGCTATCCGAATAAAATACTCCGCAGGGGACACCTACGAGCAGTACTTC. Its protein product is CAIRIKYSAGDTYEQYF.

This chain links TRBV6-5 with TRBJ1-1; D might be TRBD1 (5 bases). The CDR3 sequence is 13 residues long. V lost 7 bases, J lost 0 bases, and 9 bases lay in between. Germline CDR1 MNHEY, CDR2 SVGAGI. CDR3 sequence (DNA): TGTGCCAGCAAGAGACAGTTGAACACTGAAGCTTTCTTT. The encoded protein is CASKRQLNTEAFF.

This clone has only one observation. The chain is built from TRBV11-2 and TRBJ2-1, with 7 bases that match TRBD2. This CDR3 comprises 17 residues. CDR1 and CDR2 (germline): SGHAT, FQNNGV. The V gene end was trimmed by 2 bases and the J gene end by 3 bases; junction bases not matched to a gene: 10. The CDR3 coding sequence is TGTGCCAGCAGCTTATACAGTCTAGCGGAAGACTACAATGAGCAGTTCTTC. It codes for CASSLYSLAEDYNEQFF.

CDR3 in amino acids: CASSSLDRIHYGYTF. In DNA form, the CDR3 reads TGTGCCAGCAGTTCACTAGACAGGATTCACTATGGCTACACCTTC. The V gene is TRBV6-5, the J gene TRBJ1-2; maybe TRBD1 (6 bases). The germline V and J ends were trimmed by 4 bases and 3 bases, with 15 bases remaining between them. Germline V gene data show CDR1 as MNHEY and CDR2 as SVGAGI. This CDR3 region has 15 residues.

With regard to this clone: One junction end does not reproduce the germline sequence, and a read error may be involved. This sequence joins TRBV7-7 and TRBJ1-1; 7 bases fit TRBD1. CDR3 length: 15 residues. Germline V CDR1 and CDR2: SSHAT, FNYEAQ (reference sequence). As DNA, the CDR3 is TGTGCTAGCAGCTTAACCCAAACAGGGGACACTGAAGCTTTCTTT. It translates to CASSLTQTGDTEAFF.